The entry that follows covers one T cell receptor (beta chain) sequence. There are 12 residues in the CDR3. The V end lost 7 bases, the J end lost 5 bases, and 15 bases lay between the germline ends. The germline gives CDR1 SQVTM, CDR2 ANQGSEA. This sample was taken from a study of T cell changes during pregnancy in multiple sclerosis. The assay was immunoSEQ multiplex PCR, and TCRdb's table has in-frame clones only and misses some. The repertoire holds more than 35,000 clones, with 90% as singletons. The chain uses TRBV29-1 and TRBJ2-7; a weak D match, TRBD1 (5 bases). The sample in question was CD4+ T cells from peripheral blood mononuclear cells, obtained in the second trimester of pregnancy. The TCR comes from a female donor with multiple sclerosis, enrolled in a pregnancy study. The CDR3 spells CSATRDSDEQYF. The CDR3 nucleotides read TGCAGCGCCACCAGGGATTCGGACGAGCAGTACTTC.